The 17 T cell receptor beta chains reported below all come from one sample, sequenced in a study of T cells in Graves' hyperthyroidism and ophthalmopathy. TCR beta CDR3 regions were amplified from RNA transcripts. With the HTBI primer set, the TCR CDR3 went through a first round of RT-PCR. TCRdb fed the multiplex PCR reads into MiXCR, producing one record per CDR3 protein. The table has roughly 800,000 distinct CDR3 sequences, around 38% seen once. The sequenced sample was blood. The receptors shown here come from a man younger than 30 with Graves' hyperthyroidism.

The V and J genes are TRBV29-1 and TRBJ2-3, with D possibly TRBD2 on 6 matching bases. The length of the CDR3 is 14 residues. The germline gives CDR1 SQVTM, CDR2 ANQGSEA. The ends were cut back, 3 bases at V and 4 bases at J, with 14 bases in the middle. The CDR3 DNA follows: TGCAGCGTTGAGTCGGGAGAACGGGCAGATACGCAGTATTTT. Residues: CSVESGERADTQYF.

The gene calls are TRBV7-9 and TRBJ1-2; D gene unclear. Germline V lookup: CDR1 SEHNR, CDR2 FQNEAQ (reference sequence). Trimming took 6 bases from V and 3 from J, leaving 17 bases between them. CDR3 size: 15 residues. The CDR3 DNA sequence: TGTGCCAGCAGTGAAGGACCGGGCAGCCACTATGGCTACACCTTC. It encodes CASSEGPGSHYGYTF.

The chain employs TRBV2 and TRBJ1-1; no reliable D call. This CDR3 spans 13 amino acids. Germline V gene lookup returns CDR1 SNHLY and CDR2 FYNNEI. The ends were cut back, 6 bases at V and 4 bases at J, with 12 bases in the middle. The CDR3, as DNA: TGTGCCAGCAGCAAAACGGCCGGCACTGAAGCTTTCTTT. Translation gives CASSKTAGTEAFF.

The chain combines TRBV7-9 with TRBJ2-5, with D tentatively TRBD1 or TRBD2 (5 bases each). The V gene lost 5 bases and the J gene lost 3 bases, with 13 bases spanning the gap. The CDR3 extends over 14 amino acids. Germline assignment: CDR1 SEHNR and CDR2 FQNEAQ (reference sequence). The CDR3 DNA reads TGTGCCAGCAGCCCACGGGACGGTAAAGAGACCCAGTACTTC. The encoded protein is CASSPRDGKETQYF.

This clonotype was counted many times. The rearrangement links TRBV10-3 to TRBJ2-5; TRBD1 or TRBD2 may be the D gene (6 bases each). In germline, CDR1 is ENHRY, CDR2 SYGVKD. The CDR3 has 16 residues. Trimming took off 0 bases at V and 1 base at J, with 12 bases between the two ends. This CDR3 reads CAISESGGPFQETQYF. CDR3 in DNA: TGTGCCATCAGTGAGTCGGGGGGCCCTTTCCAAGAGACCCAGTACTTC.

This clonotype was picked up a small number of times. The V gene is TRBV15, the J gene TRBJ2-2; 8 positions agree with TRBD2. Germline V gene sequence: CDR1 LNHNV, CDR2 YYDKDF (reference sequence). V lost 1 base and J lost 6; bases outside the gene matches: 4. The CDR3 has 15 amino acids. The CDR3 nucleotides are TGTGCCACCAGCAGAGTTAGCGGGACTCCCGGGGAGCTGTTTTTT. Protein sequence: CATSRVSGTPGELFF. The full variable domain, completed using reference TRBV15 and TRBJ2-2, is DAMVIQNPRYQVTQFGKPVTLSCSQTLNHNVMYWYQQKSSQAPKLLFHYYDKDFNNEADTPDNFQSRRPNTSFCFLDIRSPGLGDTAMYLCATSRVSGTPGELFFGEGSRLTVL.

The chain combines TRBV7-9 with TRBJ2-2; D assignment may be TRBD1 or TRBD2 (5 bases each). With 0 bases removed from V and 7 bases from J, the gap between germline ends came to 9 bases. The germline gives CDR1 SEHNR, CDR2 FQNEAQ (reference sequence). The CDR3 sequence is 14 residues long. The CDR3 region has the DNA TGTGCCAGCAGCTTAGCGCGTGGGGGCGGGGAGCTGTTTTTT. Residues: CASSLARGGGELFF.

The chain combines TRBV6-4 with TRBJ1-4; possible D gene TRBD1, 6 bases. Trimming left V 3 bases short and J 0 bases short, with 11 bases between. The CDR3 has 16 amino acids. Germline V gives CDR1 MRHNA, CDR2 SNTAGT. CDR3 nucleotide sequence: TGTGCCAGCAGTGAATATGCAGGGGCAACTAATGAAAAACTGTTTTTT. Translation gives CASSEYAGATNEKLFF.

The chain couples TRBV7-9 to TRBJ2-7; possibly TRBD2 for D (5 bases). The CDR3 length is 12 residues. CDR1 SEHNR and CDR2 FQNEAQ come from the germline V gene (reference sequence). With 10 bases removed from V and 7 bases from J, the gap between germline ends came to 17 bases. The CDR3 DNA reads as TGTGCCACCTCTACCGCCGGCGGGGAGCAGTACTTC. Translation gives CATSTAGGEQYF.

This chain connects TRBV11-2 to TRBJ1-2; 8 nucleotides align to TRBD1. The CDR3 covers 17 residues. The germline CDR1 and CDR2 sequences are SGHAT and FQNNGV. The V gene end was trimmed by 3 bases and the J gene end by 0 bases; junction bases not matched to a gene: 9. CDR3 sequence: CASSFPIDRGANYGYTF. The CDR3 region has the DNA TGTGCCAGCAGCTTCCCAATCGACAGGGGAGCTAACTATGGCTACACCTTC.

This clonotype appeared a few times. The chain has TRBV19 and TRBJ1-1, with TRBD1 identical over 7 bases. The J segment lost 0 bases and the V segment lost 4 bases, leaving 8 bases of the junction unmatched. CDR1 LNHDA and CDR2 SQIVND come from the germline V gene (reference sequence). This CDR3 spans 16 amino acids. CDR3 loop: CASSKMGTVMNTEAFF. The CDR3 nucleotides are TGTGCCAGTAGTAAGATGGGGACAGTGATGAACACTGAAGCTTTCTTT. Full variable domain (remainder filled in from reference TRBV19 and TRBJ1-1): DGGITQSPKYLFRKEGQNVTLSCEQNLNHDAMYWYRQDPGQGLRLIYYSQIVNDFQKGDIAEGYSVSREKKESFPLTVTSAQKNPTAFYLCASSKMGTVMNTEAFFGQGTRLTVV.

The V and J genes are TRBV7-6 and TRBJ2-7; 8 bases map to TRBD2. J was trimmed by 5 bases and V by 3 bases; bases with no gene match: 6. The CDR3 loop spans 14 amino acids. Germline CDR1 SGHVS, CDR2 FNYEAQ. In DNA, the CDR3 is TGTGCCAGCAGCTTTTCAGCGGGGGACAACGAGCAGTACTTC. It specifies CASSFSAGDNEQYF.

In regard to this clonotype: The germline gene is not matched at one end of the junction; a read error may be the cause. The genes are TRBV2 and TRBJ2-5; the match to TRBD1 covers 10 bases. Germline assignment: CDR1 SNHLY and CDR2 FYNNEI. The CDR3 contains 16 residues. CDR3 region: CASSEPGQGTQETRYF. In nucleotides, the CDR3 is TGTGCCAGCAGTGAACCGGGACAGGGGACCCAAGAGACCCGGTACTTC. Variable domain in full (rest from reference TRBV2 and TRBJ2-5): EPEVTQTPSHQVTQMGQEVILRCVPISNHLYFYWYRQILGQKVEFLVSFYNNEISEKSEIFDDQFSVERPDGSNFTLKIRSTKLEDSAMYFCASSEPGQGTQETRYFGPGTRLLVL.

Worth noting for this clonotype: This clone may be a read error of a much larger clone one base away. This rearrangement joins TRBV10-3 to TRBJ2-7; no reliable D call. Per the germline V gene, CDR1 is ENHRY and CDR2 is SYGVKD. The length of the CDR3 is 11 residues. The ends were cut back, 6 bases at V and 3 bases at J, with 6 bases in the middle. The CDR3 loop is CAIRTYYEQYF. The CDR3 DNA sequence: TGTGCCATCAGGACCTACTACGAGCAGTACTTC.

This clonotype was seen ten or more times. The genes are TRBV15 and TRBJ2-7; 9 bases align to TRBD2. Germline V gives CDR1 LNHNV, CDR2 YYDKDF (reference sequence). The CDR3 runs to 17 residues. After removal of 1 base from V and 4 bases from J, the junction contained 11 bases not matched to a gene. This chain's CDR3 is CATSRGISGSQGYEQYF. As DNA, the CDR3 is TGTGCCACCAGCAGAGGGATTAGCGGGAGCCAAGGGTACGAGCAGTACTTC. The full variable domain, completed using reference TRBV15 and TRBJ2-7, is DAMVIQNPRYQVTQFGKPVTLSCSQTLNHNVMYWYQQKSSQAPKLLFHYYDKDFNNEADTPDNFQSRRPNTSFCFLDIRSPGLGDTAMYLCATSRGISGSQGYEQYFGPGTRLTVT.

This clonotype was observed at least ten times. The V gene is TRBV15, the J gene TRBJ1-5; D uncertain. Germline V lookup: CDR1 LNHNV, CDR2 YYDKDF (reference sequence). The CDR3 sequence is 14 residues long. Trimming removed 8 bases from V and 6 bases from J, with 17 bases in between. CDR3 coding DNA: TGTGCCACCTCCGATACATCTTCAATTCAGCCCCAGCATTTT. It codes for CATSDTSSIQPQHF. Variable domain in full (rest from reference TRBV15 and TRBJ1-5): DAMVIQNPRYQVTQFGKPVTLSCSQTLNHNVMYWYQQKSSQAPKLLFHYYDKDFNNEADTPDNFQSRRPNTSFCFLDIRSPGLGDTAMYLCATSDTSSIQPQHFGDGTRLSIL.

This chain uses TRBV9 with TRBJ1-1; no reliable D call. V shed 0 bases and J shed 11 bases, with 11 bases lying between them. Germline CDR1 and CDR2: SGDLS and YYNGEE. The CDR3 has 12 residues. The CDR3 DNA is TGTGCCAGCAGCGTAGGGGCAAGGAAGGCTTTCTTT. This gives the protein CASSVGARKAFF.